This TCR beta chain was profiled in a study of shared clonotypes between healthy human individuals. The CDR3 covers 15 residues. Trimming took 0 bases from V and 1 from J; bases not matched to a gene: 3. Germline lookup yields CDR1 SGHRS and CDR2 YFSETQ. Over several immunoSEQ plates, each subset's genomic DNA was distributed in even portions. Assay: immunoSEQ multiplex PCR; the TCRdb copy retains only in-frame clones and omits some. The sample carries around 1,100,000 clones, around three quarters recorded once. Study results and caveats: Naive subsets usually exceeded memory subsets in estimated richness. It was expected that sequencing depth would affect clonotype sharing among donors.

A CD45RA+ naive subset and a CD45RA-negative memory subset were split from CD4+ cells. Comments on this clone: Its antigen remains unknown.

This TCR came from a young man in good health. Some clones in this sample may be carry-over from other donors' samples. The sequencing sample was made of memory CD4+ T cells from PBMCs. The subset is: CD45RA-negative fraction. This sequence joins TRBV5-1 and TRBJ2-5, with 7 bases matching TRBD2. The CDR3 reads CASSLAASGQETQYF. The CDR3 DNA follows: TGCGCCAGCAGCTTGGCGGCTAGCGGCCAAGAGACCCAGTACTTC.